This note documents a single TCR beta chain sequence. Using immunoSEQ multiplex PCR, the repertoire was profiled, and TCRdb retains in-frame clones only, with some absent. This sample carries roughly 92,000 clones, approximately 96% of them seen once, and the ten largest clones take about 0.3%. The sample originates from a study of technical replicates of blood from a few donors. Germline V gives CDR1 MGHRA, CDR2 YSYEKL. Trimming took off 1 base at V and 6 bases at J, with 4 bases between the two ends. This CDR3 spans 12 amino acids. The sequencing sample was made of T cells isolated from PBMCs. The receptor comes from a human donor in good health. This chain connects TRBV4-1 to TRBJ2-1; D is undetermined. The DNA of the CDR3 is TGCGCCAGCAGCCAAGGAGGCAATGAGCAGTTCTTC. The encoded protein is CASSQGGNEQFF.